This is a list of T cell receptor beta chains from one sample in a study of CD8 T cells in ankylosing spondylitis. TCRdb reprocessed the 5' RACE reads with MiXCR, giving one entry per CDR3 protein. The table shows 200,000 to 300,000 distinct CDR3 sequences, with 8% to 9.5% occurring only once. The sample taken for sequencing was blood, either unsorted or a sorted T cell fraction (not recorded which). These receptors were obtained from a male donor with ankylosing spondylitis or in good health (not recorded which). Both conserved end residues are part of each CDR3. The order of the fields is J gene, V gene, CDR3 protein.

TRBJ1-2 TRBV5-1 CASSLGRDNYGYTF
TRBJ2-5 TRBV6-5 CASSYSAGGGLETQYF
TRBJ2-7 TRBV5-1 CASSLALRQGLGEQYF
TRBJ2-7 TRBV4-1 CASSFRDRGYEQYF
TRBJ1-1 TRBV20-1 CSATSTGQGGLRGGFF
TRBJ2-7 TRBV20-1 CSARKSAYEQYF
TRBJ2-3 TRBV12-3/TRBV12-4 CASSFGGDTQYF
TRBJ2-5 TRBV7-2 CASSQGQSETQYF
TRBJ1-6 TRBV7-9 CASSPVWSSYNSPLHF
TRBJ2-2 TRBV5-1 CASSGDLTGELFF
TRBJ1-5 TRBV6-1 CASSNTGHNQPQHF
TRBJ2-7 TRBV20-1 CSASRQGVYEQYF
TRBJ1-1 TRBV7-8 CASSSSTVNTEAFF
TRBJ2-2 TRBV14 CASSQTSGSPKAGELFF
TRBJ2-7 TRBV10-3 CAISEHRDGYEQYF
TRBJ2-5 TRBV6-1 CASSDYGNQETQYF